The 30 T cell receptor beta chains presented below share a single source sample, sequenced in a study of blood T cell repertoires in COVID-19. Assay used: immunoSEQ multiplex PCR; TCRdb lists only in-frame clones, some missing. Of 140,000 or so clones in the sample, around 80% were seen once. The specimen was peripheral blood. The receptors stem from a woman aged 50 to 60 with acute or convalescent COVID-19.

CDR3 region: CASRGTDNQPQHF. The CDR3 nucleotides read TGCGCCAGCAGAGGGACAGATAATCAGCCCCAGCATTTT. This chain connects TRBV5-1 to TRBJ1-5, with 7 bases identical to TRBD1. CDR3 length equals 13 residues. The germline CDR1 and CDR2 sequences are SGHRS and YFSETQ. After removal of 5 bases from V and 4 bases from J, the junction contained 3 bases not matched to a gene.

This clone was observed a handful of times. The CDR3 DNA reads as TGTGCCAGCAGTCCTCCGGAGGGGGCGAAGGTCGCAGGCACTGAAGCTTTCTTT. Its translation: CASSPPEGAKVAGTEAFF. The chain has TRBV6-6 and TRBJ1-1; TRBD1 agrees at 7 bases. The CDR3 runs to 18 residues. CDR1 is MNHNY and CDR2 is SVGAGI in the germline V gene (reference sequence). The ends lost 5 bases at V and 4 bases at J; junction bases unmatched: 19.

The chain employs TRBV7-9 and TRBJ1-1; D unresolved. The CDR3 length is 13 residues. CDR1 SEHNR and CDR2 FQNEAQ come from the germline V gene (reference sequence). The germline V and J ends were trimmed by 5 bases and 5 bases, with 12 bases remaining between them. As DNA, the CDR3 is TGTGCCAGCAGCCCCTACCATACGACTGAAGCTTTCTTT. Its protein is CASSPYHTTEAFF. Filled out from reference TRBV7-9 and TRBJ1-1, the complete variable domain reads DTGVSQNPRHKITKRGQNVTFRCDPISEHNRLYWYRQTLGQGPEFLTYFQNEAQLEKSRLLSDRFSAERPKGSFSTLEIQRTEQGDSAMYLCASSPYHTTEAFFGQGTRLTVV.

This chain joins TRBV12-5 and TRBJ1-4, with 8 bases matching TRBD1. Germline-derived CDR1 and CDR2 are LGHNT and FRNRAP. The trim removed 5 bases at V and 6 bases at J, leaving 8 bases unmatched. The CDR3 runs to 15 residues. In nucleotides, the CDR3 is TGTGCTAGTGGTATAGGACAGGGATTTGATGAAAAACTGTTTTTT. It yields the protein CASGIGQGFDEKLFF.

The CDR3 DNA sequence: TGTGCCAGTAGTCCTAGGACCCGGGAGAGGGCTGAAGCTTTCTTT. Translation gives CASSPRTRERAEAFF. The chain has TRBV19 and TRBJ1-1; D unresolved. Germline assignment: CDR1 LNHDA and CDR2 SQIVND (reference sequence). Trimming removed 5 bases from V and 6 bases from J, with 19 bases in between. The CDR3 contains 15 residues.

The rearrangement joins TRBV4-3 to TRBJ2-6; D uncertain. Germline CDR1 LGHNA, CDR2 YSLEER. Trimming removed 1 base from V and 0 bases from J, with 13 bases in between. This CDR3 spans 18 amino acids. The CDR3 nucleotides read TGCGCCAGCAGCCAAGGAACCGACCCTAGCTCTGGGGCCAACGTCCTGACTTTC. Its translation: CASSQGTDPSSGANVLTF.

The chain employs TRBV3-1 (or the pseudogene TRBV3-2) and TRBJ2-2; the match to TRBD2 covers 10 bases. Germline assignment: CDR1 LGHDT and CDR2 YNNKEL (reference sequence). With 9 bases clipped from V and 4 bases from J, the junction kept 14 bases outside the gene matches. This CDR3 region has 17 residues. The CDR3 bases are TGTGCCAGTAGCAGCGGACTAGCGGAAATTGGCACCGGGGAGCTGTTTTTT. This encodes CASSSGLAEIGTGELFF.

As to this clone: Additional DNA sequences in this sample encode the identical CDR3. This chain connects TRBV12-3 or TRBV12-4 to TRBJ1-2, with D uncertain. Between the trimmed V and J ends, which lost 3 bases and 0 bases, there was a span of 2 bases. The length of the CDR3 is 12 residues. The CDR3 loop reads CASSFSNYGYTF. The CDR3, as DNA: TGTGCCAGCAGTTTCTCTAACTATGGCTACACCTTC.

This clone was counted between two and nine times. The rearrangement uses TRBV5-1 and TRBJ1-1, with D hard to call. Germline-derived CDR1 and CDR2 are SGHRS and YFSETQ. The CDR3 totals 13 residues. V was clipped by 2 bases and J by 1 base, with 6 bases between them. DNA of the CDR3: TGCGCCAGCAGCTTTGACAAGAACACTGAAGCTTTCTTT. It specifies CASSFDKNTEAFF.

In its sample, this clone was seen once. The V and J genes are TRBV4-3 and TRBJ1-4, with 7 bases lining up with TRBD1. Germline assignment: CDR1 LGHNA and CDR2 YSLEER. Germline trimming cut 1 base from V and 1 base from J; bases unmatched to any gene: 6. The CDR3 spans 17 residues. The CDR3 region is CASSQGSNRGTNEKLFF. The CDR3 DNA reads TGCGCCAGCAGCCAAGGATCGAACAGGGGAACTAATGAAAAACTGTTTTTT.

In this sample, this clone turned up a few times. The chain joins TRBV3-1 (or the pseudogene TRBV3-2) to TRBJ1-1; 8 nucleotides line up with TRBD1. J gave up 4 bases and V 0 bases, and 7 bases lay outside the gene matches. The germline CDR1 and CDR2 sequences are LGHDT and YNNKEL (reference sequence). The CDR3 is 16 amino acids. The CDR3 nucleotides read TGTGCCAGCAGCCAAGATTATCAGGGGGCGGTCACTGAAGCTTTCTTT. Translation gives CASSQDYQGAVTEAFF.

The chain combines TRBV4-2 with TRBJ2-3; 11 bases are a match to TRBD2. The trim removed 2 bases at V and 2 bases at J, leaving 3 bases unmatched. Germline V gives CDR1 LGHNA, CDR2 YNFKEQ. This CDR3 has 16 residues. The CDR3 region has the DNA TGTGCCAGCAGCCAAAGACTAGCGGGACCCACAGATACGCAGTATTTT. Residues: CASSQRLAGPTDTQYF.

The CDR3 region has the DNA TGTGCCAGCAGCCCAGGGAATATAGTCGGTCAGCCCCAGCATTTT. Protein sequence: CASSPGNIVGQPQHF. This chain links TRBV5-8 with TRBJ1-5, with D possibly matching TRBD1 (5 bases). With 4 bases removed from V and 6 bases from J, the gap between germline ends came to 17 bases. Germline V gene lookup returns CDR1 SGHTS and CDR2 YDEGEE. The CDR3 length is 15 residues.

The chain's CDR3 is CASSLEAGSEAFF. CDR3 nucleotide sequence: TGTGCCAGCTCTTTGGAGGCTGGGTCTGAAGCTTTCTTT. This chain connects TRBV18 to TRBJ1-1, with D uncertain. The V end lost 6 bases, the J end lost 6 bases, and 14 bases lay between the germline ends. The length of the CDR3 is 13 residues. Germline CDR1 reads KGHSH; CDR2 reads LQKENI.

The chain is built from TRBV27 and TRBJ1-1; 9 bases match TRBD1. The CDR3 runs 15 residues. Losses at the gene ends were 6 bases for V and 6 bases for J; bases not matched to a gene: 11. In germline, CDR1 is MNHEY, CDR2 SMNVEV (reference sequence). CDR3 loop: CASRQGARKDAEAFF. The DNA for the CDR3 is TGTGCCAGCAGACAGGGGGCGCGGAAAGATGCTGAAGCTTTCTTT.

This clone was observed at least ten times. The chain recombines TRBV9 with TRBJ1-6, with D unresolved. The germline V gene encodes CDR1 SGDLS and CDR2 YYNGEE. V gave up 1 base and J gave up 7 bases, with 3 bases separating them. This CDR3 is 12 amino acids long. The DNA for the CDR3 is TGTGCCAGCAGCGTACTGAATTCACCCCTCCACTTT. Its protein product is CASSVLNSPLHF.

The V and J genes are TRBV2 and TRBJ1-1; a weak D match, TRBD1 (6 bases). This CDR3 contains 13 residues. Per the germline V gene, CDR1 is SNHLY and CDR2 is FYNNEI. Trimming took 10 bases from V and 4 from J, leaving 16 bases between them. CDR3 bases: TGTGCCACGGAGGTCGACAGGACCACTGAAGCTTTCTTT. It is translated as CATEVDRTTEAFF.

J is TRBJ1-5 and V is TRBV7-3, with 10 positions matching TRBD1. CDR1 is SGHTA and CDR2 is FQGTGA in the germline V gene. J was trimmed by 5 bases and V by 5 bases; bases with no gene match: 12. CDR3 length: 17 residues. CDR3 bases: TGTGCCAGCAGCCCAGGGACAGGGGCGAGGGTTTATCAGCCCCAGCATTTT. Its protein is CASSPGTGARVYQPQHF.

The chain recombines TRBV5-1 with TRBJ2-1, with D perhaps matching TRBD2 (7 bases). This CDR3 is 15 amino acids long. V was clipped by 7 bases and J by 0 bases, with 14 bases between them. Germline lookup yields CDR1 SGHRS and CDR2 YFSETQ. CDR3 in amino acids: CASRGAGTSYNEQFF. CDR3 coding DNA: TGCGCCAGCCGGGGGGCGGGGACCTCCTACAATGAGCAGTTCTTC.

V is TRBV13 and J is TRBJ1-2, with no clear D. From germline, CDR1 is PRHDT and CDR2 FYEKMQ (reference sequence). V dropped 5 bases and J dropped 4 bases, with 8 bases sitting between them. The CDR3 contains 12 residues. This chain's CDR3 is CASSRGAYGYTF. The CDR3 DNA is TGTGCCAGCAGCCGAGGAGCCTATGGCTACACCTTC.

The V gene is TRBV5-1, the J gene TRBJ1-1, with 10 bases lining up with TRBD1. Unmatched junction bases numbered 5, after V lost 3 bases and J lost 6 bases. The germline V gene has CDR1 SGHRS and CDR2 YFSETQ. The CDR3 length is 14 residues. CDR3 residues: CASSYDRGRAEAFF. The CDR3 DNA is TGCGCCAGCAGCTATGACAGGGGGCGGGCTGAAGCTTTCTTT. Variable domain in full (rest from reference TRBV5-1 and TRBJ1-1): KAGVTQTPRYLIKTRGQQVTLSCSPISGHRSVSWYQQTPGQGLQFLFEYFSETQRNKGNFPGRFSGRQFSNSRSEMNVSTLELGDSALYLCASSYDRGRAEAFFGQGTRLTVV.

This chain joins TRBV11-2 and TRBJ1-2; D is uncertain. The germline V gene encodes CDR1 SGHAT and CDR2 FQNNGV. This CDR3 comprises 15 residues. V was cut by 0 bases and J by 6 bases, with 14 bases left in between. DNA of the CDR3: TGTGCCAGCAGCTTAGATCCCAGCAGGTTTAATGGCTACACCTTC. This gives the protein CASSLDPSRFNGYTF.

In the case of this clone: This sample also contains other DNA sequences that code for the same CDR3. This chain connects TRBV6-2 or TRBV6-3 to TRBJ1-5, with D possibly matching TRBD1 (5 bases). Germline CDR1 and CDR2: MNHEY and SVGEGT. This CDR3 is 15 amino acids long. V gave up 4 bases and J gave up 8 bases, with 18 bases separating them. In nucleotides, the CDR3 is TGTGCCAGCAGTTCGGGGGGTTTGGGAGAGGAGCCCCAGCATTTT. Translating gives CASSSGGLGEEPQHF.

This chain joins TRBV4-3 and TRBJ2-3; TRBD2 matches at 9 bases. After removal of 4 bases from V and 6 bases from J, the junction contained 11 bases not matched to a gene. This CDR3 comprises 16 residues. Germline V gene data show CDR1 as LGHNA and CDR2 as YSLEER. CDR3 region: CASSPIGAGGLDTQYF. The CDR3 region has the DNA TGCGCCAGCAGCCCCATCGGGGCGGGGGGGCTGGATACGCAGTATTTT.

The rearrangement joins TRBV3-1 (or the pseudogene TRBV3-2) to TRBJ1-5; no clear D gene. Between the trimmed V and J ends, which lost 8 bases and 1 base, there was a span of 6 bases. CDR1 LGHDT and CDR2 YNNKEL come from the germline V gene (reference sequence). This CDR3 is built from 12 residues. The CDR3 DNA is TGTGCCAGCGGAGTAAGCAATCAGCCCCAGCATTTT. Its translation: CASGVSNQPQHF.

The genes are TRBV7-2 and TRBJ2-7, with TRBD2 matching 9 bases. Germline V gene sequence: CDR1 SGHTA, CDR2 FQGNSA. This CDR3 has 15 residues. The V gene end was trimmed by 7 bases and the J gene end by 1 base; junction bases not matched to a gene: 8. The CDR3 loop reads CASTQRSGGSYEQYF. CDR3 DNA: TGTGCCAGCACACAACGTAGCGGGGGTTCCTACGAGCAGTACTTC.

This chain joins TRBV19 and TRBJ2-2; D not resolved. Looked up from germline, CDR1 is LNHDA and CDR2 is SQIVND (reference sequence). Deletions cut 7 bases from V and 5 bases from J, with 17 bases between. CDR3 length equals 15 residues. The CDR3, as DNA: TGTGCCAGTACCACCATGTCCAGGTATACCGGGGAGCTGTTTTTT. Amino acids: CASTTMSRYTGELFF.

The chain combines TRBV4-2 with TRBJ1-1, with unresolved D. Germline assignment: CDR1 LGHNA and CDR2 YNFKEQ. The CDR3 runs to 13 residues. Trimming cost V 1 base and J 1 base, with 4 bases left between them. The CDR3 nucleotides read TGTGCCAGCAGCCAAGGAGGGAACACTGAAGCTTTCTTT. Its translation: CASSQGGNTEAFF.

The rearrangement uses TRBV5-6 and TRBJ1-4, with 10 bases aligning to TRBD1. The germline V gene encodes CDR1 SGHDT and CDR2 YYEEEE. CDR3 length: 17 amino acids. With 2 bases clipped from V and 0 bases from J, the junction kept 4 bases outside the gene matches. CDR3 loop: CASSFGQGVTTNEKLFF. The CDR3 bases are TGTGCCAGCAGCTTCGGACAGGGGGTTACAACTAATGAAAAACTGTTTTTT.

The chain combines TRBV7-3 with TRBJ1-1; D not certain. The CDR3 totals 13 residues. V was shortened by 5 bases and J by 0 bases, with 7 bases between the two germline ends. Germline V gene data show CDR1 as SGHTA and CDR2 as FQGTGA. The CDR3 DNA is TGTGCCAGCAGCCTCCAGATGAACACTGAAGCTTTCTTT. This encodes CASSLQMNTEAFF.